Below, 9 T cell receptor beta chains from the same sample are listed, as sequenced in a study of blood T cell repertoires in COVID-19. The table came from immunoSEQ multiplex PCR; TCRdb's copy has only in-frame clones and leaves some out. The sample lists 200,000 to 250,000 clones, approximately 90% seen once, with 5.5% to 7% in the top ten. What was sequenced was peripheral blood. The receptors here all came from a man older than 75 with acute or convalescent COVID-19.

The V call is TRBV7-2, the J call TRBJ2-3; D is perhaps TRBD1 (6 bases). Trimming left V 6 bases short and J 4 bases short, with 11 bases between. Per the germline V gene, CDR1 is SGHTA and CDR2 is FQGNSA. CDR3 length: 13 residues. CDR3: CASRVGAADTQYF. The CDR3 nucleotides are TGTGCCAGCAGGGTGGGGGCGGCAGATACGCAGTATTTT.

The chain is built from TRBV9 and TRBJ2-7; 10 nucleotides align to TRBD2. The germline CDR1 and CDR2 sequences are SGDLS and YYNGEE. The CDR3 is 15 residues long. V lost 3 bases to trimming and J lost 4 bases; unmatched junction nucleotides: 7. CDR3 loop: CASSATGLASYEQYF. In DNA form, the CDR3 reads TGTGCCAGCAGCGCCACGGGACTAGCGTCTTACGAGCAGTACTTC.

The chain joins TRBV5-1 to TRBJ2-5; 10 nucleotides line up with TRBD1. V dropped 4 bases and J dropped 5; count of bases not matched to a gene: 11. The CDR3 covers 16 residues. Germline V gene lookup returns CDR1 SGHRS and CDR2 YFSETQ. The CDR3 loop reads CASSMSGTGAGETQYF. CDR3 sequence (DNA): TGCGCCAGCAGCATGTCCGGGACAGGGGCCGGGGAGACCCAGTACTTC.

The chain employs TRBV7-2 and TRBJ1-5, with D perhaps TRBD1 (6 bases). Between the trimmed V and J ends, which lost 5 bases and 0 bases, there was a span of 11 bases. The length of the CDR3 is 15 residues. Per germline, CDR1 SGHTA and CDR2 FQGNSA. CDR3 in amino acids: CASSPQGTSNQPQHF. The CDR3, as DNA: TGTGCCAGCAGCCCACAGGGAACTAGCAATCAGCCCCAGCATTTT.

V usage is TRBV10-3 and J usage is TRBJ2-7; 9 nucleotides align to TRBD2. V dropped 11 bases and J dropped 5; count of bases not matched to a gene: 16. From germline, CDR1 is ENHRY and CDR2 SYGVKD. The CDR3 is 15 amino acids. The CDR3 loop reads CASKPAGGLFDEQYF. CDR3 nucleotide sequence: TGTGCCTCCAAACCCGCGGGGGGGTTGTTCGACGAGCAGTACTTC.

This chain uses TRBV5-1 with TRBJ2-7, with TRBD1 as a possible D gene (6 bases). The CDR3 runs to 17 residues. Germline V gene data show CDR1 as SGHRS and CDR2 as YFSETQ. V dropped 0 bases and J dropped 5 bases, with 21 bases sitting between them. The CDR3 region is CASSLAEFTGRFNEQYF. In DNA form, the CDR3 reads TGCGCCAGCAGCTTGGCCGAATTTACAGGGAGATTCAACGAGCAGTACTTC.

The chain is built from TRBV15 and TRBJ2-3; 7 nucleotides match TRBD2. CDR1 LNHNV and CDR2 YYDKDF come from the germline V gene (reference sequence). CDR3 length: 17 residues. V lost 1 base and J lost 4; bases outside the gene matches: 11. As DNA, the CDR3 is TGTGCCACCAGCAGAGCCTTGCTAGCGGCCCAGGCAGATACGCAGTATTTT. This sequence encodes CATSRALLAAQADTQYF.

This chain links TRBV11-3 with TRBJ1-1, with a weak D call TRBD1 (5 bases). Germline loops: CDR1 SGHNT, CDR2 YENEEA. The CDR3 has 14 residues. V lost 5 bases, J lost 4 bases, and 14 bases lay in between. CDR3 sequence reads: CASSAPSGPTEAFF. DNA of the CDR3: TGTGCCAGCAGCGCGCCGTCAGGGCCCACTGAAGCTTTCTTT.

The chain employs TRBV6-5 and TRBJ2-1; 12 bases agree with TRBD2. CDR3 length: 16 amino acids. Germline V lookup: CDR1 MNHEY, CDR2 SVGAGI. The trim removed 0 bases at V and 6 bases at J, leaving 3 bases unmatched. The CDR3 bases are TGTGCCAGCAGTTACTCGGCTAGCGGGAGGGCCAATGAGCAGTTCTTC. As protein: CASSYSASGRANEQFF.